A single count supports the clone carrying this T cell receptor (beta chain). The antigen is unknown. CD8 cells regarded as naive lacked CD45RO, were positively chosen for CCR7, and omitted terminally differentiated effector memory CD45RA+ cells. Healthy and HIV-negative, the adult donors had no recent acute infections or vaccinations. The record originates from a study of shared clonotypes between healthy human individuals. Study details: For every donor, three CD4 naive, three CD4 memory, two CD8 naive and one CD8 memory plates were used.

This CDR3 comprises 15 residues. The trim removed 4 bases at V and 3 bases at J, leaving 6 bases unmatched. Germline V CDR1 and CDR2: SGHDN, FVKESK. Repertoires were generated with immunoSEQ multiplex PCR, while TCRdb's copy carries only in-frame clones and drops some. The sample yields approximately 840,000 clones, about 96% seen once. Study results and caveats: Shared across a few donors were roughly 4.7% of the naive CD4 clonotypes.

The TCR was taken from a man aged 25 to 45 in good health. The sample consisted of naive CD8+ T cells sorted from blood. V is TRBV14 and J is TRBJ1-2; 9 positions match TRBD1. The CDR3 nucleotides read TGTGCCAGCAGCCCATTACAGGGGGCGGACTATGGCTACACCTTC. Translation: CASSPLQGADYGYTF.